These 30 T cell receptor beta chains were sequenced from one sample in a study of CD8 T cells in ankylosing spondylitis. TCRdb re-derived calls from the 5' RACE reads in MiXCR, one entry per CDR3 protein. Here the sample spans 180,000 or so distinct CDR3 sequences, around 10% being singletons. Sample: blood, either unsorted or a sorted T cell fraction (not recorded which). The source of these receptors is a male donor with ankylosing spondylitis or in good health (not recorded which).

This clonotype appeared a few times. The CDR3 DNA reads TGTGCCAGCAGTGATAACCGGGAGGGCTGGAATGAGCAGTTCTTC. Translating gives CASSDNREGWNEQFF. The chain is built from TRBV2 and TRBJ2-1, with 8 positions matching TRBD2. V gave up 3 bases and J gave up 7 bases; unmatched junction bases: 8. CDR3 length equals 15 residues. Looked up from germline, CDR1 is SNHLY and CDR2 is FYNNEI. The entire variable domain, with the rest obtained from reference TRBV2 and TRBJ2-1, is as follows: EPEVTQTPSHQVTQMGQEVILRCVPISNHLYFYWYRQILGQKVEFLVSFYNNEISEKSEIFDDQFSVERPDGSNFTLKIRSTKLEDSAMYFCASSDNREGWNEQFFGPGTRLTVL.

A few counts support this clonotype. The chain carries TRBV7-9 and TRBJ1-2; a possible D gene is TRBD1 (6 bases). CDR3 length: 11 amino acids. The germline V gene encodes CDR1 SEHNR and CDR2 FQNEAQ (reference sequence). The CDR3 reads CAVDSWFGYTF. In DNA, the CDR3 is TGTGCGGTGGACAGCTGGTTTGGCTACACCTTC.

This clonotype has at least ten counts. This rearrangement joins TRBV5-6 to TRBJ1-2, with TRBD1 matching 7 bases. CDR3 length equals 17 residues. The germline CDR1 and CDR2 sequences are SGHDT and YYEEEE. V was pared by 4 bases and J by 3 bases, with 15 bases of the junction left unmatched. CDR3 region: CASSPMTGSSPDYGYTF. The DNA of the CDR3 is TGTGCCAGCAGCCCTATGACAGGGAGTTCTCCAGACTATGGCTACACCTTC.

This clonotype was counted only a few times. The J gene is TRBJ2-3, the V gene TRBV7-2; tentatively, D is TRBD2 (6 bases). CDR3 length: 14 amino acids. Trimming removed 3 bases at V and 6 bases at J, with 13 bases between. CDR1 and CDR2 (germline): SGHTA, FQGNSA. Written as DNA, the CDR3 is TGTGCCAGCAGCTTGGGGACTCCGGGGGATACGCAGTATTTT. Protein sequence: CASSLGTPGDTQYF.

Remarks on this clonotype: A read error may explain this, as a much larger clone is one base away. V gene TRBV5-1 combines with J gene TRBJ2-7; TRBD2 is a possible D gene (6 bases). The CDR3 covers 16 residues. The ends were cut back, 2 bases at V and 0 bases at J, with 15 bases in the middle. CDR1 and CDR2 (germline): SGHRS, YFSETQ. CDR3 nucleotides: TGCGCCAGCAGCTTTGGAGGGACCGCTTTCTCCTACGAGCAGTACTTC. It specifies CASSFGGTAFSYEQYF.

At least ten counts were recorded for this clonotype. The chain joins TRBV12-3 or TRBV12-4 to TRBJ1-5; D is unresolved. Trimming left V 2 bases short and J 0 bases short, with 26 bases between. The CDR3 covers 21 residues. CDR3 nucleotides: TGTGCCAGCAGTTTAATATCGCGGGTGAACTTGGGTACGAATAGCAATCAGCCCCAGCATTTT. This sequence encodes CASSLISRVNLGTNSNQPQHF.

This clonotype occurred many times. The V gene is TRBV14, the J gene TRBJ1-1, with D possibly TRBD1 on 6 matching bases. The V end was cut by 2 bases, the J end by 4 bases, with 11 bases between. This CDR3 contains 14 residues. Germline lookup yields CDR1 SGHDN and CDR2 FVKESK. CDR3 DNA sequence: TGTGCCAGCAGCCAACGGAGGGGGGGCACTGAAGCTTTCTTT. Its translation is CASSQRRGGTEAFF.

In its sample, this clonotype was seen a few times. A much larger clone differs from this one at a single base, so this may be a read error. J is TRBJ2-7 and V is TRBV5-1; D is ambiguous. Germline loops: CDR1 SGHRS, CDR2 YFSETQ. V shed 1 base and J shed 3 bases, with 5 bases lying between them. This CDR3 has 12 amino acids. The CDR3 DNA is TGCGCCAGCAGCTTGTATGACTACGAGCAGTACTTC. Translated: CASSLYDYEQYF.

This clonotype was observed at least ten times. CDR3 loop: CSVDQGAYEQYF. CDR3 sequence (DNA): TGCAGCGTTGATCAGGGGGCCTACGAGCAGTACTTC. The chain is built from TRBV29-1 and TRBJ2-7; the match to TRBD1 covers 7 bases. From germline, CDR1 is SQVTM and CDR2 ANQGSEA. After removal of 3 bases from V and 2 bases from J, the junction contained 1 base not matched to a gene. The CDR3 covers 12 residues.

The chain combines TRBV20-1 with TRBJ2-7, with D unclear. The V gene lost 2 bases and the J gene lost 6 bases, with 11 bases spanning the gap. Per germline, CDR1 DFQATT and CDR2 SNEGSKA (reference sequence). This CDR3 is 12 amino acids long. This chain's CDR3 is CSARTDKGEQYF. DNA for the CDR3: TGCAGTGCTAGAACGGATAAGGGCGAGCAGTACTTC.

This clonotype occurred a few times. The chain joins TRBV12-3 or TRBV12-4 to TRBJ2-3, with 10 nucleotides matching TRBD2. This CDR3 has 17 amino acids. Trimming at V came to 3 bases and at J to 1 base, leaving 7 bases not matched to a gene. CDR3 loop: CASSFLSGGAGTDTQYF. In nucleotides, the CDR3 is TGTGCCAGCAGTTTTCTGAGCGGGGGGGCGGGCACAGATACGCAGTATTTT.

This rearrangement joins TRBV7-2 to TRBJ2-7; no reliable D call. This CDR3 comprises 13 residues. Trimming cost V 4 bases and J 2 bases, with 9 bases left between them. In germline, CDR1 is SGHTA, CDR2 FQGNSA. The CDR3 spells CASSSRPTYEQYF. The CDR3 DNA reads as TGTGCCAGCAGCTCCCGACCCACCTACGAGCAGTACTTC.

This clonotype turned up a few times. This chain uses TRBV28 with TRBJ1-1; 7 positions agree with TRBD1. Germline V gives CDR1 MDHEN, CDR2 SYDVKM. This CDR3 has 16 amino acids. The V gene end was trimmed by 5 bases and the J gene end by 4 bases; junction bases not matched to a gene: 13. CDR3 DNA sequence: TGTGCCAGCAGTCGTTTAGGGGGCGCGGGATTCACTGAAGCTTTCTTT. Translated, it gives CASSRLGGAGFTEAFF.

This clonotype was recorded at least ten times. This sequence joins TRBV5-1 and TRBJ2-2; D is uncertain. V was clipped by 0 bases and J by 2 bases, with 8 bases between them. The CDR3 is 15 amino acids. CDR1 and CDR2 from the germline V gene are SGHRS and YFSETQ. The CDR3 nucleotides are TGCGCCAGCAGCTTGGAAGGGTACAACACCGGGGAGCTGTTTTTT. Protein: CASSLEGYNTGELFF. The whole variable domain, remainder taken from reference TRBV5-1 and TRBJ2-2, is KAGVTQTPRYLIKTRGQQVTLSCSPISGHRSVSWYQQTPGQGLQFLFEYFSETQRNKGNFPGRFSGRQFSNSRSEMNVSTLELGDSALYLCASSLEGYNTGELFFGEGSRLTVL.

This clonotype has just a few counts. V is TRBV12-3 or TRBV12-4 and J is TRBJ1-1, with D maybe TRBD1 (6 bases). CDR3 length: 15 amino acids. V was trimmed by 5 bases and J by 6 bases, leaving 19 bases between them. For the CDR3, the DNA is TGTGCCAGCAGTCCCATCAGGGGTTGGGGCGCTGAAGCTTTCTTT. It specifies CASSPIRGWGAEAFF.

The V and J genes are TRBV25-1 and TRBJ2-3, with a tentative D call TRBD2 (7 bases). Looked up from germline, CDR1 is MGHDK and CDR2 is SYGVNS. Trimming took 3 bases from V and 3 from J, leaving 16 bases between them. There are 16 residues in the CDR3. The DNA for the CDR3 is TGTGCCAGCAGTGACGCCCGGGGGGCCGGGACAGATACGCAGTATTTT. Its translation: CASSDARGAGTDTQYF.

This clonotype came up a few times. The chain combines TRBV5-1 with TRBJ2-7; 12 bases line up with TRBD2. The J segment lost 2 bases and the V segment lost 3 bases, leaving 6 bases of the junction unmatched. CDR1 and CDR2 from the germline V gene are SGHRS and YFSETQ. The CDR3 contains 16 residues. The CDR3 DNA sequence: TGCGCCAGCAGCTCCGGGCCTAGCGGGAGGGCCTACGAGCAGTACTTC. Translating gives CASSSGPSGRAYEQYF.

This clonotype was observed a few times. V gene TRBV11-2 combines with J gene TRBJ2-6; D is perhaps TRBD2 (6 bases). Germline V gives CDR1 SGHAT, CDR2 FQNNGV. The CDR3 runs to 18 residues. The V and J ends lost 5 bases and 0 bases respectively, with 17 bases between them. The CDR3 loop is CASSPPLGLSSGANVLTF. CDR3 coding DNA: TGTGCCAGCAGCCCACCTCTGGGACTCAGCTCTGGGGCCAACGTCCTGACTTTC.

This clonotype has at least ten counts. This chain joins TRBV12-3 or TRBV12-4 and TRBJ2-7; TRBD1 matches at 8 bases. The CDR3 covers 15 residues. V gave up 6 bases and J gave up 0 bases; unmatched junction bases: 7. CDR3: CASSFPTGDSYEQYF. CDR3 coding DNA: TGTGCCAGCAGCTTCCCGACAGGGGACTCCTACGAGCAGTACTTC.

This clonotype was seen ten or more times. The chain carries TRBV24-1 and TRBJ2-1, with D perhaps TRBD2 (5 bases). Germline lookup yields CDR1 KGHDR and CDR2 SFDVKD. The germline V and J ends were trimmed by 9 bases and 7 bases, with 21 bases remaining between them. The CDR3 spans 15 residues. The CDR3: CATVGDHNPSNEQFF. The CDR3 DNA is TGTGCCACCGTCGGGGATCATAACCCTAGTAATGAGCAGTTCTTC.

This clonotype was picked up many times. The rearrangement links TRBV4-1 to TRBJ1-4; 7 bases are a match to TRBD1. The CDR3 spans 15 residues. V trimming: 0 bases; J trimming: 6 bases; junction bases outside the gene matches: 4. The V gene's germline CDR1 is MGHRA and CDR2 YSYEKL. DNA for the CDR3: TGCGCCAGCAGCCAAGACGGAACAGGGGATGAAAAACTGTTTTTT. As protein: CASSQDGTGDEKLFF.

This clonotype was counted a few times. This chain connects TRBV9 to TRBJ2-2; either TRBD1 or TRBD2 may fit D (5 bases each). CDR1 and CDR2 (germline): SGDLS, YYNGEE. V was pared by 0 bases and J by 0 bases, with 24 bases between. This CDR3 spans 21 amino acids. The CDR3 protein is CASSVALTTRGPRPNTGELFF. In DNA, the CDR3 is TGTGCCAGCAGCGTAGCCCTTACAACCCGGGGACCTAGACCGAACACCGGGGAGCTGTTTTTT.

The CDR3 loop reads CASSQDLVASGRAGELFF. The CDR3 DNA sequence: TGTGCCAGCAGCCAAGATTTGGTGGCTAGCGGGAGGGCCGGGGAGCTGTTTTTT. This chain links TRBV4-2 with TRBJ2-2, with 12 bases aligning to TRBD2. CDR1 LGHNA and CDR2 YNFKEQ come from the germline V gene. The CDR3 sequence is 18 residues long. V trimming: 0 bases; J trimming: 6 bases; junction bases outside the gene matches: 8.

This clonotype was seen ten or more times. The chain carries TRBV12-3 or TRBV12-4 and TRBJ1-2; D may be TRBD1 (5 bases). The CDR3 totals 15 residues. V dropped 1 base and J dropped 11 bases, with 20 bases sitting between them. Here the CDR3 DNA reads TGTGCCAGCAGTTTAGTAATCTCTGCGATGGGACGGTACACCTTC. Its protein product is CASSLVISAMGRYTF.

This clonotype was observed many times. The gene calls are TRBV2 and TRBJ2-2, with D unclear. Germline V gene sequence: CDR1 SNHLY, CDR2 FYNNEI. Between the trimmed V and J ends, which lost 4 bases and 3 bases, there was a span of 12 bases. This CDR3 is built from 15 residues. The CDR3 bases are TGTGCCAGCAGTGTAGAAAGGCTAGACACCGGGGAGCTGTTTTTT. Protein sequence: CASSVERLDTGELFF.

The sample holds a few counts of this clonotype. The chain is built from TRBV7-2 and TRBJ1-5; D call uncertain. The CDR3 sequence is 15 residues long. Germline V gene sequence: CDR1 SGHTA, CDR2 FQGNSA. Trimming took 1 base from V and 0 from J, leaving 7 bases between them. The CDR3 DNA is TGTGCCAGCAGCTTAGATTTCGGTAGCAATCAGCCCCAGCATTTT. It yields the protein CASSLDFGSNQPQHF.

This clonotype was recorded many times. The chain employs TRBV6-6 and TRBJ1-6; D remains unclear. Trimming cost V 7 bases and J 7 bases, with 11 bases left between them. Germline V gives CDR1 MNHNY, CDR2 SVGAGI (reference sequence). CDR3 length: 13 amino acids. CDR3 sequence reads: CASTQAANSPLHF. In DNA, the CDR3 is TGTGCCAGCACGCAGGCTGCAAATTCACCCCTCCACTTT.

The chain employs TRBV7-9 and TRBJ2-1; D gene ambiguous. Looked up from germline, CDR1 is SEHNR and CDR2 is FQNEAQ (reference sequence). This CDR3 has 16 residues. Trimming took 1 base from V and 9 from J, leaving 19 bases between them. CDR3 nucleotides: TGTGCCAGCAGCTTAGGTAGATTACTCGGTGACCCTGAGCAGTTCTTC. Protein: CASSLGRLLGDPEQFF.

This clonotype was seen repeatedly, ten times or more. The chain carries TRBV11-2 and TRBJ2-4; 11 bases map to TRBD2. Germline lookup yields CDR1 SGHAT and CDR2 FQNNGV. V shed 4 bases and J 7 bases; nucleotides not matched to a gene: 3. This CDR3 spans 14 amino acids. In DNA form, the CDR3 reads TGTGCCAGCAGCTCGGGACTAGCGGCGAACATTCAGTACTTC. Protein: CASSSGLAANIQYF.

This chain joins TRBV11-2 and TRBJ1-2; the D is unclear. Trimming took off 5 bases at V and 4 bases at J, with 11 bases between the two ends. The CDR3 spans 13 residues. Germline V lookup: CDR1 SGHAT, CDR2 FQNNGV. The CDR3 reads CASSASEIYGYTF. The CDR3 coding sequence is TGTGCCAGCAGCGCGTCTGAGATCTATGGCTACACCTTC.